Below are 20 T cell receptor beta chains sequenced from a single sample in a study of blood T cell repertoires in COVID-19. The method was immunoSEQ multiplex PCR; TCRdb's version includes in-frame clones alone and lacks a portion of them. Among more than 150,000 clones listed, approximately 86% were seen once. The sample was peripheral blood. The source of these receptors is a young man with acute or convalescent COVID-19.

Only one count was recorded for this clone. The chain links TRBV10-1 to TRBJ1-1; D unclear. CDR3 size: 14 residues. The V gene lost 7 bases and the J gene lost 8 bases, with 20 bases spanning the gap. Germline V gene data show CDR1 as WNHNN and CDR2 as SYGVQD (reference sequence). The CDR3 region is CASTRGGGSTEAFF. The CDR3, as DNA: TGCGCCAGCACCCGAGGAGGAGGGTCGACAGAAGCTTTCTTT.

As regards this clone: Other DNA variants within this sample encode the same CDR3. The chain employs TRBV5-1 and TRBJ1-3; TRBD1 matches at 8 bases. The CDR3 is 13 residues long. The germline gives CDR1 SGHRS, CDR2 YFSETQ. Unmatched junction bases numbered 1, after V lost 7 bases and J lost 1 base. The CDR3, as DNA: TGCGCCAGCGGACAGGGTTCTGGAAACACCATATATTTT. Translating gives CASGQGSGNTIYF. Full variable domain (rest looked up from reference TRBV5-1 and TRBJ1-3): KAGVTQTPRYLIKTRGQQVTLSCSPISGHRSVSWYQQTPGQGLQFLFEYFSETQRNKGNFPGRFSGRQFSNSRSEMNVSTLELGDSALYLCASGQGSGNTIYFGEGSWLTVV.

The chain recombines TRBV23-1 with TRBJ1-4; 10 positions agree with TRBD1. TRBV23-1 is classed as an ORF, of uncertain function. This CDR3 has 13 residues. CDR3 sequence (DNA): TGCGCGTACGGACAGGGGGAGTTTGAAAAACTGTTTTTT. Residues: CAYGQGEFEKLFF.

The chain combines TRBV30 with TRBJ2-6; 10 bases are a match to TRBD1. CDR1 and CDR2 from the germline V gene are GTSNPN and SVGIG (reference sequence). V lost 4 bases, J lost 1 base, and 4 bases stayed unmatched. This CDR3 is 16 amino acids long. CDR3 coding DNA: TGTGCCTGGACCGGGACAGGGGAGTCTGGGGCCAACGTCCTGACTTTC. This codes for CAWTGTGESGANVLTF.

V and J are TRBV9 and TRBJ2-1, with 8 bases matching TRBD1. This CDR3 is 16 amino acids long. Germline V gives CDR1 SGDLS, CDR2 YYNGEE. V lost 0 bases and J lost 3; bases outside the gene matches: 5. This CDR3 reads CASSVAAGGVYNEQFF. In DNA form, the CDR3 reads TGTGCCAGCAGCGTAGCGGCAGGGGGCGTCTACAATGAGCAGTTCTTC.

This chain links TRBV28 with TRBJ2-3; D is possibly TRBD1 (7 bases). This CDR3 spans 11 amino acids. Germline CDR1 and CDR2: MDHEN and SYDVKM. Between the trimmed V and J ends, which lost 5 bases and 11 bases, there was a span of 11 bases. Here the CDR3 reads CASSPRDRQYF. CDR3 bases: TGTGCCAGCAGTCCGCGGGACAGGCAGTATTTT.

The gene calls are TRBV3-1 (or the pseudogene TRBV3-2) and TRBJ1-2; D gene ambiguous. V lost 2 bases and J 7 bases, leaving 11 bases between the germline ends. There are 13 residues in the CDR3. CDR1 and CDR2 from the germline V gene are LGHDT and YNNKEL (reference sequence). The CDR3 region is CASSQKGGPGYTF. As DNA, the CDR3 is TGTGCCAGCAGCCAAAAAGGAGGTCCTGGCTACACCTTC.

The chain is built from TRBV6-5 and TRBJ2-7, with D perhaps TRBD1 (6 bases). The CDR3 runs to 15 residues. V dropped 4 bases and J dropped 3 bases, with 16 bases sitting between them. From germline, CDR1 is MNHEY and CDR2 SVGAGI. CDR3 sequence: CASSFHPGTLYEQYF. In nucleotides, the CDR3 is TGTGCCAGCAGTTTCCACCCCGGGACACTCTACGAGCAGTACTTC.

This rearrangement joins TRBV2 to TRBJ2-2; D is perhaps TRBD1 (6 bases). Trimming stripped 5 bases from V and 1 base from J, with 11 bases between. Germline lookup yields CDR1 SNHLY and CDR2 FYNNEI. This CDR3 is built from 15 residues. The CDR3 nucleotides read TGTGCCAGCAGTACAGGGACGCTGAACACCGGGGAGCTGTTTTTT. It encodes CASSTGTLNTGELFF.

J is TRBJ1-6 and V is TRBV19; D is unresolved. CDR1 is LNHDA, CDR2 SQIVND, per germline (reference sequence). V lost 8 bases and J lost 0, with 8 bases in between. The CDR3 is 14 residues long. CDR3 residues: CASQRSSYNSPLHF. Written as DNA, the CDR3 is TGTGCCAGTCAACGGAGCTCCTATAATTCACCCCTCCACTTT.

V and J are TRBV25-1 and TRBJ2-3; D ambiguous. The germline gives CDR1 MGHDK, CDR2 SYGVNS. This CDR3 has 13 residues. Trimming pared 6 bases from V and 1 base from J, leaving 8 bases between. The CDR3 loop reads CASSLTGTDTQYF. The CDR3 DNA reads TGTGCCAGCAGCCTAACAGGCACAGATACGCAGTATTTT.

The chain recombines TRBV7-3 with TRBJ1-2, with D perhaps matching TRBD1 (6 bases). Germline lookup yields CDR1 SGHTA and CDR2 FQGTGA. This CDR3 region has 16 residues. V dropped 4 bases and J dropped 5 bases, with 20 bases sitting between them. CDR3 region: CASSSIRDIEIYGYTF. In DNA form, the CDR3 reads TGTGCCAGCAGCTCCATCCGGGACATCGAGATTTATGGCTACACCTTC.

The CDR3 here is CASSPPQRGGRETQYF. DNA for the CDR3: TGTGCCAGCAGCCCTCCCCAGCGGGGGGGCCGGGAGACCCAGTACTTC. The J gene is TRBJ2-5, the V gene TRBV7-2; 10 positions agree with TRBD2. J gave up 5 bases and V 5 bases, and 11 bases lay outside the gene matches. The CDR3 covers 16 residues. Germline values: CDR1 SGHTA, CDR2 FQGNSA.

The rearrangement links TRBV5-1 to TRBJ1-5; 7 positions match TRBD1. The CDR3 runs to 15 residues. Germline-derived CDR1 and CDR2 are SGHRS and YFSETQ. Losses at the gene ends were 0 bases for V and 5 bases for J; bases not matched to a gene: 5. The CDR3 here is CASSLGTGWDQPQHF. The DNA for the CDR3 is TGCGCCAGCAGCTTGGGGACAGGTTGGGATCAGCCCCAGCATTTT.

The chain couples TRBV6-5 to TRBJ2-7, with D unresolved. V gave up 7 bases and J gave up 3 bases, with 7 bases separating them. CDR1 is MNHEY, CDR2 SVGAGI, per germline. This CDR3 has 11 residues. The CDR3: CASTFLYEQYF. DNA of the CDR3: TGTGCCAGCACCTTCCTCTACGAGCAGTACTTC.

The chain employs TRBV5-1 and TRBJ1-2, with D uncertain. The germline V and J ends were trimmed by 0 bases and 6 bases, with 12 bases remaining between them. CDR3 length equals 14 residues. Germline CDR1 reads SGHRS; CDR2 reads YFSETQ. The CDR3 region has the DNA TGCGCCAGCAGCTTGGCCACACAGTTACATGGCTACACCTTC. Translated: CASSLATQLHGYTF.

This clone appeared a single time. This chain's CDR3 is CASSGPRGGALFSGELFF. The CDR3 coding sequence is TGTGCCAGCAGCGGACCCCGCGGGGGGGCCCTTTTCTCCGGGGAGCTGTTTTTT. The chain links TRBV2 to TRBJ2-2; the match to TRBD2 covers 9 bases. This CDR3 has 18 residues. The trim removed 6 bases at V and 6 bases at J, leaving 17 bases unmatched. Per germline, CDR1 SNHLY and CDR2 FYNNEI.

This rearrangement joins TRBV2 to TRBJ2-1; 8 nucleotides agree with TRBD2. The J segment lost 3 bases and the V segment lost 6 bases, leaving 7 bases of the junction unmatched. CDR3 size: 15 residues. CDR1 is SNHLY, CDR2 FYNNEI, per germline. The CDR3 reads CASSSSGVFYNEQFF. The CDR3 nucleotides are TGTGCCAGCAGCAGTAGCGGGGTTTTCTACAATGAGCAGTTCTTC.

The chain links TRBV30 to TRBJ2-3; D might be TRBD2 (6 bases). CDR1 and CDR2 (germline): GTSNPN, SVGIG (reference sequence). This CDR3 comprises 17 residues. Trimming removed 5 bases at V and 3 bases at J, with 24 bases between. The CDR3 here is CAWGTGTPIGMTDTQYF. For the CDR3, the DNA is TGTGCCTGGGGGACTGGGACCCCAATAGGTATGACAGATACGCAGTATTTT.

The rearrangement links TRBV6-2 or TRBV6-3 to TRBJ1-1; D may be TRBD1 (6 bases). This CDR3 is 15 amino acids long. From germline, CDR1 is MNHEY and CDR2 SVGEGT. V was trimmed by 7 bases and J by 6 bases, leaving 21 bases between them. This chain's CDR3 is CASNPTFTGIPEAFF. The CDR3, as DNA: TGTGCCAGCAACCCGACCTTCACAGGGATCCCTGAAGCTTTCTTT.